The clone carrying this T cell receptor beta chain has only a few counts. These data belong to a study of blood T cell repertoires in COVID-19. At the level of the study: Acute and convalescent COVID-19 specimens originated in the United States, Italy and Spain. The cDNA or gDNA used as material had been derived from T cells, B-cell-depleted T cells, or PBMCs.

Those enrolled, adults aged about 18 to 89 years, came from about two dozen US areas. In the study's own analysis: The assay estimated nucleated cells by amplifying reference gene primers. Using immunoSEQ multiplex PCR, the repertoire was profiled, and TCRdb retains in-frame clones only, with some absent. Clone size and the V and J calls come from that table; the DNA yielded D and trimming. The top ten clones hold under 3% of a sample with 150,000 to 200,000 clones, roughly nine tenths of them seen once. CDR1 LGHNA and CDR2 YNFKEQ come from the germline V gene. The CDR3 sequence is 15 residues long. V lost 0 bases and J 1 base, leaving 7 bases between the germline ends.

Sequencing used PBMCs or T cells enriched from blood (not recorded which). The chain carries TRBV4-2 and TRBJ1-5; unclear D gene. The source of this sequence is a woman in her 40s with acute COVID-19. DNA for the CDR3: TGTGCCAGCAGCCAAGATGTCCCAAGCAATCAGCCCCAGCATTTT. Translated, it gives CASSQDVPSNQPQHF.